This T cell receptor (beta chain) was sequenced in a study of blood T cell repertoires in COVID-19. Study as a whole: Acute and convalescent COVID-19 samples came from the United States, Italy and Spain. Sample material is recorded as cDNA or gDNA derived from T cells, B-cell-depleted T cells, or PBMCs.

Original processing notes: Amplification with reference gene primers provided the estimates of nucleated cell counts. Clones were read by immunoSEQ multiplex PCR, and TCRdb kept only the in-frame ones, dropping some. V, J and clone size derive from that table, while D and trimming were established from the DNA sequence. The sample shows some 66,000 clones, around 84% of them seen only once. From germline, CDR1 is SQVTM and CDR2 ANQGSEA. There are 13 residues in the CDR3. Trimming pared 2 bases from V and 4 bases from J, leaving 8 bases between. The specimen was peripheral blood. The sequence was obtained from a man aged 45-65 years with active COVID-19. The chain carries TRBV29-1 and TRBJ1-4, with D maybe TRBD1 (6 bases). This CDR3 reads CSVERTVNEKLFF. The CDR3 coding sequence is TGCAGCGTTGAACGGACAGTTAATGAAAAACTGTTTTTT.